The sequence of this T cell receptor beta chain was determined in a study of T cells after yellow fever vaccination. Study outcomes and limitations: Weaker, the secondary response had a peak occurring faster, on day 5 versus 15. Reappearing after the booster were most of the clones from primary vaccination (around 96% CD4, 88% CD8).

Unmatched junction bases numbered 7, after V lost 7 bases and J lost 4 bases. The CDR3 runs 15 residues. Germline lookup yields CDR1 SNHLY and CDR2 FYNNEI. This clonotype was observed a few times. The antigen is not known. TCRdb redid the calling of the 5' RACE reads with MiXCR, one entry per CDR3 protein. In the table there are more than 300,000 distinct CDR3 sequences, over 8.5% of which are singletons. The receptor was isolated from a young man who received the YFV17D yellow fever vaccine. This chain links TRBV2 with TRBJ2-3; 11 bases align to TRBD1. Specimen: CD4+ T cells sorted from PBMCs, collected 45 days after the yellow fever booster vaccination. Written as DNA, the CDR3 is TGTGCCAGCAAGCGGGGGACAGGGGGTGCAGATACGCAGTATTTT. Translation: CASKRGTGGADTQYF.